The 23 T cell receptor beta chains presented below share a single source sample, sequenced in a study of T-cell reconstitution after alpha-beta-depleted transplantation in children. Researchers prepared the TCRbeta library using unique molecular identifiers, the study reports. TCRdb analysed the PCR reads with MiXCR anew, one entry per CDR3 protein. The table includes 97,000 or so distinct CDR3 sequences, about 8% detected once. This specimen was PBMCs, taken before TCRalphabeta/CD19-depleted stem cell transplant. The source is a boy younger than 10 with acute lymphoblastic leukemia, due to receive a stem cell transplant.

This rearrangement joins TRBV2 to TRBJ1-2, with 7 bases that match TRBD1. This CDR3 spans 12 amino acids. Germline values: CDR1 SNHLY, CDR2 FYNNEI. The V gene end was trimmed by 3 bases and the J gene end by 5 bases; junction bases not matched to a gene: 0. CDR3 DNA: TGTGCCAGCAGTGAGACAGGGTATGGCTACACCTTC. Protein product: CASSETGYGYTF.

At least ten counts were recorded for this clonotype. V and J are TRBV10-2 and TRBJ1-6; D not resolved. V lost 6 bases to trimming and J lost 11 bases, with 14 bases between them. This CDR3 is 13 amino acids long. Germline loops: CDR1 WSHSY, CDR2 SAAADI. CDR3 DNA sequence: TGCGCCAGCAGGACCAGGAACCTTACACCCCTCCACTTT. Its protein is CASRTRNLTPLHF.

This clonotype was seen more than once but under ten times. The rearrangement uses TRBV4-2 and TRBJ1-2, with a tentative D call TRBD1 (6 bases). The CDR3 extends over 14 amino acids. V was pared by 1 base and J by 8 bases, with 14 bases between. Germline assignment: CDR1 LGHNA and CDR2 YNFKEQ. The CDR3 DNA reads TGTGCCAGCAGCCAAGTTGGTACAGGGCGGGGCTACACCTTC. Translated: CASSQVGTGRGYTF.

This clonotype was seen at least ten times. The chain links TRBV4-2 to TRBJ1-1; the D is unclear. This CDR3 comprises 13 residues. Trimming cost V 4 bases and J 6 bases, with 12 bases left between them. CDR1 is LGHNA and CDR2 is YNFKEQ in the germline V gene. In nucleotides, the CDR3 is TGTGCCAGCAGCCTACCTCGACACCCTGAAGCTTTCTTT. It translates to CASSLPRHPEAFF.

This clonotype was detected ten times or more. A read error is possible here, since a much larger clone lies one base away. The V and J genes are TRBV7-9 and TRBJ1-6; 7 bases fit TRBD1. CDR1 is SEHNR, CDR2 FQNEAQ, per germline (reference sequence). After removal of 4 bases from V and 5 bases from J, the junction contained 2 bases not matched to a gene. The CDR3 covers 14 residues. CDR3 sequence (DNA): TGTGCCAGCAGCTCTGGGACAGATAATTCACCCCTCCACTTT. This sequence encodes CASSSGTDNSPLHF.

This clonotype was counted many times. The chain has TRBV7-9 and TRBJ2-3; the match to TRBD1 covers 10 bases. This CDR3 is built from 16 residues. The ends lost 3 bases at V and 6 bases at J; junction bases unmatched: 9. The germline V gene has CDR1 SEHNR and CDR2 FQNEAQ (reference sequence). CDR3 loop: CASSLGPGQGTDTQYF. Written as DNA, the CDR3 is TGTGCCAGCAGCTTGGGCCCGGGACAGGGGACGGATACGCAGTATTTT.

This clonotype was recorded many times. The genes are TRBV12-3 or TRBV12-4 and TRBJ1-6, with a possible D match to TRBD1 (5 bases). Deletions cut 3 bases from V and 8 bases from J, with 17 bases between. CDR3 length: 16 amino acids. Here the CDR3 reads CASSFRRGSGYSPLHF. The CDR3 nucleotides are TGTGCCAGCAGTTTCCGTCGGGGGTCGGGATATTCACCCCTCCACTTT.

This clonotype has just a few counts. The gene calls are TRBV12-3 or TRBV12-4 and TRBJ1-1, with no clear D. The length of the CDR3 is 14 residues. V lost 0 bases and J 0 bases, leaving 5 bases between the germline ends. The CDR3 protein is CASSLAQVNTEAFF. DNA of the CDR3: TGTGCCAGCAGTTTAGCGCAGGTGAACACTGAAGCTTTCTTT.

This clonotype has a handful of counts. V and J are TRBV10-3 and TRBJ1-2, with 10 bases that match TRBD1. This CDR3 has 14 residues. J was trimmed by 7 bases and V by 6 bases; bases with no gene match: 8. Germline V gene data show CDR1 as ENHRY and CDR2 as SYGVKD. The CDR3 region is CAISPTGGDGGYTF. CDR3 DNA sequence: TGTGCCATCAGCCCGACAGGGGGCGATGGTGGCTACACCTTC.

The chain combines TRBV11-2 with TRBJ1-1, with 8 bases that match TRBD1. Germline assignment: CDR1 SGHAT and CDR2 FQNNGV. J gave up 0 bases and V 0 bases, and 12 bases lay outside the gene matches. The CDR3 sequence is 19 residues long. The CDR3 sequence is CASSLDLRGLSSVNTEAFF. In DNA form, the CDR3 reads TGTGCCAGCAGCTTAGATCTCAGGGGGCTCTCCTCTGTGAACACTGAAGCTTTCTTT.

To note about this clonotype: Since a much larger clone is just one base distant, this may be a read error. The final CDR3 position lacks the conserved phenylalanine or tryptophan, pointing to a likely read error. V is TRBV27 and J is TRBJ1-6; D is uncertain. The CDR3 is 18 residues long. Germline V gives CDR1 MNHEY, CDR2 SMNVEV (reference sequence). V was clipped by 0 bases and J by 0 bases, with 12 bases between them. This CDR3 reads CASSLSGSESSYNSPLHC. Written as DNA, the CDR3 is TGTGCCAGCAGTTTATCGGGGTCCGAAAGCTCCTATAATTCACCCCTCCACTGT.

This clonotype came up many times. The chain employs TRBV4-1 and TRBJ1-1; D unclear. The germline gives CDR1 MGHRA, CDR2 YSYEKL. V gave up 0 bases and J gave up 1 base, with 12 bases separating them. This CDR3 has 16 residues. CDR3 DNA: TGCGCCAGCAGCCAAGAGTTGGGCAGGAGGAACACTGAAGCTTTCTTT. This translates into CASSQELGRRNTEAFF.

The V call is TRBV21-1, the J call TRBJ2-7; no check of the table's D call, TRBD2, against the DNA was made. TRBV21-1 is an annotated pseudogene. The CDR3 contains 13 residues. The CDR3 DNA reads as TGTGCCAGCAGCGGAAGACTAGTCCACGAGCAGTACTTC. It yields the protein CASSGRLVHEQYF.

This clonotype turned up a few times. This sequence joins TRBV6-5 and TRBJ2-2; D perhaps matches TRBD1 (5 bases). CDR3 size: 15 residues. Germline-derived CDR1 and CDR2 are MNHEY and SVGAGI. With 2 bases removed from V and 4 bases from J, the gap between germline ends came to 11 bases. As DNA, the CDR3 is TGTGCCAGCAGTTACCAACAGGTCCCCACCGGGGAGCTGTTTTTT. Amino acid sequence: CASSYQQVPTGELFF.

This clonotype was seen repeatedly, ten times or more. The genes are TRBV5-1 and TRBJ2-4; either TRBD1 or TRBD2 may fit D (6 bases each). The CDR3 contains 17 residues. Per germline, CDR1 SGHRS and CDR2 YFSETQ. With 0 bases removed from V and 0 bases from J, the gap between germline ends came to 13 bases. This chain's CDR3 is CASSLVGGGLAKNIQYF. For the CDR3, the DNA is TGCGCCAGCAGCTTGGTTGGAGGGGGGCTAGCCAAAAACATTCAGTACTTC. The whole variable domain, filled in from reference TRBV5-1 and TRBJ2-4, reads KAGVTQTPRYLIKTRGQQVTLSCSPISGHRSVSWYQQTPGQGLQFLFEYFSETQRNKGNFPGRFSGRQFSNSRSEMNVSTLELGDSALYLCASSLVGGGLAKNIQYFGAGTRLSVL.

This rearrangement joins TRBV4-2 to TRBJ2-3; 15 positions match TRBD2. This CDR3 comprises 16 residues. Per germline, CDR1 LGHNA and CDR2 YNFKEQ. V trimming: 4 bases; J trimming: 4 bases; junction bases outside the gene matches: 3. The CDR3: CASSPRTSGGADTQYF. The CDR3 DNA follows: TGTGCCAGCAGCCCACGGACTAGCGGGGGGGCAGATACGCAGTATTTT.

This chain joins TRBV4-1 and TRBJ2-3; 13 nucleotides match TRBD2. The CDR3 is made up of 16 amino acids. CDR1 and CDR2 from the germline V gene are MGHRA and YSYEKL. V lost 3 bases to trimming and J lost 5 bases; unmatched junction nucleotides: 5. The CDR3 sequence is CASSHQLAGGRDTQYF. The DNA of the CDR3 is TGCGCCAGCAGCCACCAACTAGCGGGGGGGCGAGATACGCAGTATTTT.

This clonotype showed up just a few times. The chain is built from TRBV6-4 and TRBJ2-1; TRBD1 matches at 9 bases. The CDR3 length is 15 residues. Per germline, CDR1 MRHNA and CDR2 SNTAGT. With V trimmed by 4 bases and J by 7 bases, 8 bases remained unmatched. This chain's CDR3 is CASSVVQGAGNEQFF. CDR3 coding DNA: TGTGCCAGCAGTGTAGTACAGGGGGCTGGTAATGAGCAGTTCTTC.

This clonotype has a count of ten or more. CDR3 sequence: CATRQISYEQYF. The CDR3 DNA is TGTGCCACCCGACAGATTTCCTACGAGCAGTACTTC. The chain carries TRBV2 and TRBJ2-7; possibly TRBD1 for D (5 bases). The germline V gene has CDR1 SNHLY and CDR2 FYNNEI. The V end lost 10 bases, the J end lost 1 base, and 11 bases lay between the germline ends. This CDR3 is built from 12 residues.

This clonotype was recorded many times. This rearrangement joins TRBV6-5 to TRBJ2-7, with D perhaps matching TRBD1 (6 bases). Germline-derived CDR1 and CDR2 are MNHEY and SVGAGI. V dropped 6 bases and J dropped 6 bases, with 12 bases sitting between them. This CDR3 contains 12 residues. Written as DNA, the CDR3 is TGTGCCAGCAGCCCGAACAGGGCCGAGCAGTACTTC. It translates to CASSPNRAEQYF.

This clonotype was counted many times. The chain combines TRBV7-8 with TRBJ1-6; TRBD1 agrees at 8 bases. Germline values: CDR1 SGHVS, CDR2 FQNEAQ. The CDR3 is made up of 17 amino acids. Unmatched junction bases numbered 8, after V lost 3 bases and J lost 4 bases. The CDR3 DNA is TGTGCCAGCAGCTTGACTACTCAGGGGGCTTATAATTCACCCCTCCACTTT. Protein product: CASSLTTQGAYNSPLHF.

V gene TRBV7-9 combines with J gene TRBJ2-1; D may match TRBD1 or TRBD2 (5 bases each). Germline V gives CDR1 SEHNR, CDR2 FQNEAQ (reference sequence). V lost 7 bases to trimming and J lost 13 bases, with 20 bases between them. The length of the CDR3 is 13 residues. CDR3 in amino acids: CASMGLGAYGQFF. The CDR3 nucleotides read TGTGCCAGCATGGGGCTCGGGGCCTACGGACAGTTCTTC.

This clonotype was recorded at least ten times. This chain joins TRBV24-1 and TRBJ2-7; D possibly matches TRBD1 or TRBD2 (5 bases each). This CDR3 spans 13 amino acids. The V and J ends lost 7 bases and 7 bases respectively, with 16 bases between them. CDR1 and CDR2 (germline): KGHDR, SFDVKD. CDR3 bases: TGTGCCACCAGCATTGGGGGAACAGGAGAGCAGTACTTC. As protein: CATSIGGTGEQYF.